Listed below are T cell receptor beta chains from one sample, sequenced in a study of radiotherapy plus CTLA-4 blockade in lung cancer. Sequencing was performed with immunoSEQ multiplex PCR; in TCRdb, only in-frame clones are kept and a portion is missing. The repertoire consists of about 38,000 clones, with roughly 77% occurring once and the leading ten covering less than 9%. Sequenced material: peripheral blood, taken from a patient treated with radiotherapy plus ipilimumab. The receptors stem from a human donor with non-small cell lung cancer who had stable disease on radiotherapy plus ipilimumab. Both conserved end residues are part of each CDR3. The D gene is left open where the match is weak. Some rows have no size entry. The others give once, few or many, or a class for an expanded clone.

V gene: TRBV7-2; J gene: TRBJ1-3; clone size: NA; D gene: NA; CDR3 DNA: TGTGCCAGCAGCTTGGGGACCTTCTCTGGAAACACCATATATTTT; CDR3 protein: CASSLGTFSGNTIYF
V gene: TRBV5-8; J gene: TRBJ1-1; clone size: NA; D gene: NA; CDR3 DNA: TGTGCCAGCAGCTTGGAATGGGCTTTCTTT; CDR3 protein: CASSLEWAFF
V gene: TRBV19; J gene: TRBJ1-1; clone size: NA; D gene: NA; CDR3 DNA: TGTGCCAGTAGTATCGCCTCTGGGGGGAACACTGAAGCTTTCTTT; CDR3 protein: CASSIASGGNTEAFF
V gene: TRBV30; J gene: TRBJ2-7; clone size: NA; D gene: TRBD2; CDR3 DNA: TGTGCCTGGAGCCAAGGGCTCGGGGGGGAGCAGTACTTC; CDR3 protein: CAWSQGLGGEQYF
V gene: TRBV20-1; J gene: TRBJ2-5; clone size: NA; D gene: NA; CDR3 DNA: TGCAGTGCCAGGGAACAAGAGACCCAGTACTTC; CDR3 protein: CSAREQETQYF
V gene: TRBV9; J gene: TRBJ1-1; clone size: NA; D gene: NA; CDR3 DNA: TGTGCCAGCAGCGTGGTCCGACAGATGAACACTGAAGCTTTCTTT; CDR3 protein: CASSVVRQMNTEAFF
V gene: TRBV6-5; J gene: TRBJ1-1; clone size: NA; D gene: NA; CDR3 DNA: TGTGCCAGCAGTCAAGCGCCAGGGAACACTGAAGCTTTCTTT; CDR3 protein: CASSQAPGNTEAFF
V gene: TRBV6-1; J gene: TRBJ1-5; clone size: few; D gene: NA; CDR3 DNA: TGTGCCAGCAGTGAATATTGGGGGGGCAATCAGCCCCAGCATTTT; CDR3 protein: CASSEYWGGNQPQHF
V gene: TRBV5-1; J gene: TRBJ2-5; clone size: NA; D gene: TRBD1; CDR3 DNA: TGCGCCAGCAGCTTGACAGGGGACCAAGAGACCCAGTACTTC; CDR3 protein: CASSLTGDQETQYF
V gene: TRBV2; J gene: TRBJ2-3; clone size: NA; D gene: TRBD2; CDR3 DNA: TGTGCCAGCAGTGAAGCGCGGCGGGGGGGCGAAGATACGCAGTATTTT; CDR3 protein: CASSEARRGGEDTQYF
V gene: TRBV10-3; J gene: TRBJ1-2; clone size: NA; D gene: NA; CDR3 DNA: TGTGCCATCAGCGCGGACAGAGCTAACTATGGCTACACCTTC; CDR3 protein: CAISADRANYGYTF
V gene: TRBV19; J gene: TRBJ1-5; clone size: NA; D gene: NA; CDR3 DNA: TGTGCCGGAAAACTGGGGCTCTGTGGCAATCAGCCCCAGCATTTT; CDR3 protein: CAGKLGLCGNQPQHF
V gene: TRBV6-5; J gene: TRBJ1-3; clone size: few; D gene: NA; CDR3 DNA: TGTGCCAGCAGTACTGCGGGGTACTCTGGAAACACCATATATTTT; CDR3 protein: CASSTAGYSGNTIYF
V gene: TRBV7-2; J gene: TRBJ2-5; clone size: NA; D gene: NA; CDR3 DNA: TGTGCCAGCAGCCCCTACTCGGGGGAAGAGACCCAGTACTTC; CDR3 protein: CASSPYSGEETQYF
V gene: TRBV30; J gene: TRBJ1-2; clone size: few; D gene: TRBD1; CDR3 DNA: TGTGCCTGGAGTATCCGGGACAGGGGGGGCTACACCTTC; CDR3 protein: CAWSIRDRGGYTF
V gene: TRBV14; J gene: TRBJ1-4; clone size: NA; D gene: NA; CDR3 DNA: TGTGCCAGCAGCCAAGATTTGGGTCGGCAGGAGGGTGAAAAACTGTTTTTT; CDR3 protein: CASSQDLGRQEGEKLFF
V gene: TRBV19; J gene: TRBJ1-6; clone size: NA; D gene: TRBD1; CDR3 DNA: TGTGCCAGTAGGGACTCCGGGACAGGGGGTAATTCACCCCTCCACTTT; CDR3 protein: CASRDSGTGGNSPLHF
V gene: TRBV30; J gene: TRBJ1-1; clone size: once; D gene: NA; CDR3 DNA: TGTGCCTGGAGTGATGTAGGGGGGATGAACACTGAAGCTTTCTTT; CDR3 protein: CAWSDVGGMNTEAFF
V gene: TRBV27; J gene: TRBJ1-4; clone size: NA; D gene: TRBD1; CDR3 DNA: TGTGCCAGCAGTACCGGACAGGGTGGCCCAACTAATGAAAAACTGTTTTTT; CDR3 protein: CASSTGQGGPTNEKLFF
V gene: TRBV9; J gene: TRBJ1-6; clone size: NA; D gene: TRBD1; CDR3 DNA: TGTGCCAGCAGCAGTGGAGGGGGGACAGGGGAAGTCCCCCTCCACTTT; CDR3 protein: CASSSGGGTGEVPLHF
V gene: TRBV4-3; J gene: TRBJ1-6; clone size: NA; D gene: NA; CDR3 DNA: TGCGCCAGCGGGCAGAATAATTCACCCCTCCACTTT; CDR3 protein: CASGQNNSPLHF
V gene: TRBV30; J gene: TRBJ2-1; clone size: NA; D gene: NA; CDR3 DNA: TGTGCCTGGAGTGTACGAGGACCGGATGAGCAGTTCTTC; CDR3 protein: CAWSVRGPDEQFF
V gene: TRBV28; J gene: TRBJ2-2; clone size: few; D gene: NA; CDR3 DNA: TGTGCCAGCAGTTTGTGGGGATCTCACGGGGAGCTGTTTTTT; CDR3 protein: CASSLWGSHGELFF
V gene: TRBV27; J gene: TRBJ2-7; clone size: NA; D gene: NA; CDR3 DNA: TGTGCCAGCATCTCTATGAGCGGGACAGAGCACTCCTACGAGCAGTACTTC; CDR3 protein: CASISMSGTEHSYEQYF
V gene: TRBV5-1; J gene: TRBJ2-1; clone size: NA; D gene: NA; CDR3 DNA: TGCGCCAGCAGTTGGTTAGGCGCCAATGAGCAGTTCTTC; CDR3 protein: CASSWLGANEQFF